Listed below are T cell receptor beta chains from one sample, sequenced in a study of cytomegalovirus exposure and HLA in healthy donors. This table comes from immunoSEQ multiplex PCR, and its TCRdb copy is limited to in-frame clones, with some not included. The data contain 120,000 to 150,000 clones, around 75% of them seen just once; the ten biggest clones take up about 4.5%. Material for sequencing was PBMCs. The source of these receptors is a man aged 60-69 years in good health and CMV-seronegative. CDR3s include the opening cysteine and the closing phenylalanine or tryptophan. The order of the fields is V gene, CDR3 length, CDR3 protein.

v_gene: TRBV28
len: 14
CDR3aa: CAISLGQGRYGYTF

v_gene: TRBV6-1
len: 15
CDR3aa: CASTVRLADTGELFF

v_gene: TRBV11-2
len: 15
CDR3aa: CASSSLGQGSYGYTF

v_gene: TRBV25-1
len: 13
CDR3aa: CASSEYRAGEAFF

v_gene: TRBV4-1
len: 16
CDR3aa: CASSYRLAGGNYEQYF

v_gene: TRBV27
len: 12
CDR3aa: CASSLSGGALVF

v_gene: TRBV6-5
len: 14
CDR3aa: CASSSSSGGTEAFF

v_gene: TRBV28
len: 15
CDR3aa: CASSEGASVNTEAFF

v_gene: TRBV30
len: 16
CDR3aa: CAWSVPVTGGTDTQYF

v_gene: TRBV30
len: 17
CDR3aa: CAWSSGLAGGSGDEQFF

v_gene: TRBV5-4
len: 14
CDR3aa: CASSFTVGHDEQYF

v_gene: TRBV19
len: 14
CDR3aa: CASSLGQGVETQYF

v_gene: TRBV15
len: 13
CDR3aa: CATSIFRLQELFF

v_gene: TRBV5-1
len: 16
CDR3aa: CASSALRGGTGSPLHF

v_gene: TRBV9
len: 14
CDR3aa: CASSVTDRGDGYTF

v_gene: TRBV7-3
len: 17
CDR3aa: CASHRAGGPAGTGELFF

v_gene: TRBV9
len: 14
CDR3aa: CASSPGIHNSPLHF